Detailed here is one T cell receptor beta chain. Authors' methods: From reference gene primer amplification, estimates of nucleated cell counts were derived. Clones were read by immunoSEQ multiplex PCR, and TCRdb kept only the in-frame ones, dropping some. V, J and clone size were drawn from that table, and D and trimming were deduced from the DNA. The profile shows a few hundred thousand clones, around 82% of them singletons. This record comes from a study of blood T cell repertoires in COVID-19. Study-wide background: COVID-19 samples, acute and convalescent, were from the United States, Italy and Spain. Sample material is recorded as cDNA or gDNA derived from T cells, B-cell-depleted T cells, or PBMCs.

Trimming removed 1 base from V and 7 bases from J, with 9 bases in between. Germline V lookup: CDR1 SGHDT, CDR2 YYEEEE. The CDR3 consists of 14 residues. This rearrangement joins TRBV5-6 to TRBJ1-6, with a tentative D call TRBD1 (5 bases). The sample taken for sequencing was peripheral blood. The source of this sequence is a woman aged 55-69 years with acute or convalescent COVID-19. CDR3 loop: CASSLPGSNSPLHF. Here the CDR3 DNA reads TGTGCCAGCAGCTTGCCAGGGTCCAATTCACCCCTCCACTTT.